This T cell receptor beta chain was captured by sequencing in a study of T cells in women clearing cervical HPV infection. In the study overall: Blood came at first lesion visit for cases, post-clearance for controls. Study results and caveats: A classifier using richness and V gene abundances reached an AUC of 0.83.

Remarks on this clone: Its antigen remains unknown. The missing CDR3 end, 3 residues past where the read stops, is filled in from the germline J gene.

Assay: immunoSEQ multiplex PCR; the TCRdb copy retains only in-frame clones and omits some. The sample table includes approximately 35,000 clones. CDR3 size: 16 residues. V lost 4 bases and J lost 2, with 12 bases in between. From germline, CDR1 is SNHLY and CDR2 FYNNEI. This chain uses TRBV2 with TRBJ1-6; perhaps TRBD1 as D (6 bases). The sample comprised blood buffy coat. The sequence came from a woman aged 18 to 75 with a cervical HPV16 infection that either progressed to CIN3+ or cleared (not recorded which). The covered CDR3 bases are TGTGCCAGCAGTGTCGAAGCAGGGGCCTATAATTCACCC. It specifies CASSVEAGAYNSP. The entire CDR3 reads CASSVEAGAYNSPLHF.